This is a list of T cell receptor beta chains from one sample in a study of regulatory T cells in long-lasting Graves disease. MiXCR was run by TCRdb on the multiplex PCR reads, yielding one entry per CDR3 protein. Here the sample spans about 530,000 distinct CDR3 sequences, about 16% being singletons. The same sample was also studied in work on T cells in Graves' hyperthyroidism and ophthalmopathy.

The source was peripheral blood mononuclear cells (PBMCs), collected at new diagnosis, from a patient treated with antithyroid drugs. Receptors originate from a woman aged 35 to 59 with Graves disease. Both conserved end residues are part of each CDR3. The D gene is left open where the match is weak. Rows give clone size only sometimes, using once, few, many, or a class for an expanded clone.

j_gene: TRBJ2-7
v_gene: TRBV11-2
d_gene: TRBD2
abundance: many
CDR3nt: TGTGCCAGCAGCTCCCGGTTAGCGGGGGCAATCTACGAGCAGTACTTC
CDR3aa: CASSSRLAGAIYEQYF

j_gene: TRBJ1-1
v_gene: TRBV19
d_gene: TRBD1
abundance: few
CDR3nt: TGTGCCAGTAGTACGGACAGGGGGCGAAGTGGTGAAGCTTTCTTT
CDR3aa: CASSTDRGRSGEAFF

j_gene: TRBJ1-5
v_gene: TRBV3-1
d_gene: NA
abundance: NA
CDR3nt: TGTGCCAGCAGCCTCGACGGGGGGCCGGGGCAGCCCCAGCATTTT
CDR3aa: CASSLDGGPGQPQHF

j_gene: TRBJ1-5
v_gene: TRBV12-3/TRBV12-4
d_gene: NA
abundance: many
CDR3nt: TGTGCCAGCAGCCAGGACATTAGCAATCAGCCCCAGCATTTT
CDR3aa: CASSQDISNQPQHF

j_gene: TRBJ2-3
v_gene: TRBV6-1
d_gene: NA
abundance: many
CDR3nt: TGCGCCAGCAGCGCCGGGCTAGCCGGCACAGATACGCAGTATTTT
CDR3aa: CASSAGLAGTDTQYF

j_gene: TRBJ2-1
v_gene: TRBV20-1
d_gene: TRBD2
abundance: few
CDR3nt: TGCAGTGGACTAGCGGGGGCCACCTACAATGAGCAGTTCTTC
CDR3aa: CSGLAGATYNEQFF

j_gene: TRBJ2-5
v_gene: TRBV29-1
d_gene: TRBD1
abundance: few
CDR3nt: TGCAGCGTTGCGGGACAGGGCCAAGAGACCCAGTACTTC
CDR3aa: CSVAGQGQETQYF

j_gene: TRBJ1-6
v_gene: TRBV30
d_gene: NA
abundance: many
CDR3nt: TGTGCCTGGAGTGTTAAACAGGGATTCGGGTCACCCCTCCACTTT
CDR3aa: CAWSVKQGFGSPLHF

j_gene: TRBJ1-2
v_gene: TRBV30
d_gene: NA
abundance: NA
CDR3nt: TGTGCCTGGAGTGGACAGTTCTCGGGTTATGGCTACACCTTC
CDR3aa: CAWSGQFSGYGYTF

j_gene: TRBJ1-3
v_gene: TRBV25-1
d_gene: NA
abundance: few
CDR3nt: TGTGCCAGCAGTGACCGCTTCAAGATAGGCGAAAACACCATATATTTT
CDR3aa: CASSDRFKIGENTIYF

j_gene: TRBJ2-5
v_gene: TRBV2
d_gene: NA
abundance: few
CDR3nt: TGTGCCAGCAGTGAGGGGTCGGAGACCCAGTACTTC
CDR3aa: CASSEGSETQYF

j_gene: TRBJ1-4
v_gene: TRBV12-3/TRBV12-4
d_gene: NA
abundance: NA
CDR3nt: TGTGCCAGCAGTATCAGTGAAAAACTGTTTTTT
CDR3aa: CASSISEKLFF

j_gene: TRBJ1-5
v_gene: TRBV5-6
d_gene: NA
abundance: many
CDR3nt: TGTGCCAGCAGCTTGCGAGCCCAGCCCCAGCATTTT
CDR3aa: CASSLRAQPQHF

j_gene: TRBJ2-1
v_gene: TRBV29-1
d_gene: NA
abundance: NA
CDR3nt: TGCAGCGTTGTTGGGAGCAGCCCTCTCAATGAGCAGTTCTTC
CDR3aa: CSVVGSSPLNEQFF

j_gene: TRBJ1-4
v_gene: TRBV19
d_gene: NA
abundance: NA
CDR3nt: TGTGCCAGTAGTATGTTCACCACAACTAATGAAAAACTGTTTTTT
CDR3aa: CASSMFTTTNEKLFF

j_gene: TRBJ1-6
v_gene: TRBV7-2
d_gene: NA
abundance: many
CDR3nt: TGTGCCAGCAGCTCGTATATGGACGGGAGCTCCTATAATTCACCCCTCCACTTT
CDR3aa: CASSSYMDGSSYNSPLHF

j_gene: TRBJ1-4
v_gene: TRBV3-1
d_gene: NA
abundance: NA
CDR3nt: TGTGCCAGCAGCCAAAATAAGGGGAGTGAAAAACTGTTTTTT
CDR3aa: CASSQNKGSEKLFF

j_gene: TRBJ1-4
v_gene: TRBV7-8
d_gene: NA
abundance: many
CDR3nt: TGTGCCAGCAGCTTAAAGCGGGTGGGGACCGAAACCAAATGGGAAAAACTGTTTTTT
CDR3aa: CASSLKRVGTETKWEKLFF

j_gene: TRBJ2-2
v_gene: TRBV5-1
d_gene: NA
abundance: NA
CDR3nt: TGCGCCAGCAGCTTGACCGGGCCTAATACCGCCGGGGAGCTGTTTTTT
CDR3aa: CASSLTGPNTAGELFF

j_gene: TRBJ2-7
v_gene: TRBV20-1
d_gene: TRBD2
abundance: few
CDR3nt: TGCAGTGTCGCGACTAGCGGGGGGAGTACCTACGAGCAGTACTTC
CDR3aa: CSVATSGGSTYEQYF

j_gene: TRBJ1-2
v_gene: TRBV20-1
d_gene: NA
abundance: many
CDR3nt: TGCAGTGCTAGAGATCTGGCACGTCCTAACTATGGCTACACCTTC
CDR3aa: CSARDLARPNYGYTF

j_gene: TRBJ1-1
v_gene: TRBV14
d_gene: NA
abundance: NA
CDR3nt: TGTGCCAGCAGCCAAGTAGCACAGTTTGAAGCTTTCTTT
CDR3aa: CASSQVAQFEAFF

j_gene: TRBJ1-2
v_gene: TRBV7-9
d_gene: NA
abundance: many
CDR3nt: TGTGCCAGCAGCTTAGCCGAGGGACTCTATGGCTACACCTTC
CDR3aa: CASSLAEGLYGYTF

j_gene: TRBJ1-4
v_gene: TRBV14
d_gene: NA
abundance: NA
CDR3nt: TGTGCCAGCAGCCAAGGTCAGGGCTTATGGTTT
CDR3aa: CASSQGQGLWF

j_gene: TRBJ1-2
v_gene: TRBV27
d_gene: TRBD1
abundance: many
CDR3nt: TGTGCCAGCAGCCATGGGGGCAGGGGGAACTATGGCTACACCTTC
CDR3aa: CASSHGGRGNYGYTF

j_gene: TRBJ2-4
v_gene: TRBV15
d_gene: NA
abundance: NA
CDR3nt: TGTGCCACCAGCCGTGAGGGGGGGGTAGCCAAAAACATTCAGTACTTC
CDR3aa: CATSREGGVAKNIQYF